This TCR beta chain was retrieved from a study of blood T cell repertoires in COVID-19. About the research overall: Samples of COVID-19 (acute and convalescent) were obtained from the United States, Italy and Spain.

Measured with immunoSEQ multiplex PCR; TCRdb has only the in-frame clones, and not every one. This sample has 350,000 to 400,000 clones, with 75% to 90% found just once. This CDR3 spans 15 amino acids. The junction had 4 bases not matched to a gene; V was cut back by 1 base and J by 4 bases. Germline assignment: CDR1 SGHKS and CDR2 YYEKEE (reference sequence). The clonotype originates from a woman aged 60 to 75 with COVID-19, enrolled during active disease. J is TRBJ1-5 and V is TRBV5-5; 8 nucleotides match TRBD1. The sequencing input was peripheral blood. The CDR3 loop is CASSLSDRDNQPQHF. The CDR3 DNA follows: TGTGCCAGCAGCTTGTCGGACAGGGATAATCAGCCCCAGCATTTT.